This TCR beta chain appears in the sequencing data of a study of shared clonotypes between healthy human individuals (dated by TCRdb to 2018 to 2020). Context from the whole study: A couple of women and three men aged 18 to 49 years were included in the cohort. To increase sequencing depth and limit assay-specific biases, different laboratories used diverse techniques to prepare libraries and sequence TCR repertoires. Per donor, three plates each were used for CD4 naive and CD4 memory, two for CD8 naive, and one for CD8 memory. To estimate repertoire size and how much clonotype sharing occurs between individuals, the study deeply sequenced the blood TCR repertoires of roughly 5 healthy adults. Leukapheresis yielded between about 0.8 and 9.5 billion PBMCs per donor. Broader findings and caveats from the paper: Estimated clonotype richness was generally larger for naive than for memory subsets. Pairwise subsampling indicated that sequencing depth was expected to affect the degree of clonotype sharing among donors. Sampling was restricted to blood, and TCR repertoires in tissues likely differ from the TCR repertoires found in blood. About 5% of naive CD4, roughly 3.6% of naive CD8, approximately 2% of memory CD4, and 0.4% of memory CD8 clonotypes were shared across several donors. Clonotypes shared by all four sorted-subset donors showed higher generation probabilities than non-shared clonotypes. Rarefaction of sorted-subset datasets indicated incomplete sequencing despite the large sequencing depth. The genetic and exposure-history diversity represented was limited by the small number of donors.

TCR CDR3 regions were amplified from genomic DNA by multiplex PCR using the deep immunoSEQ assay. For each cell subset, the extracted genomic DNA was distributed evenly across all wells of several immunoSEQ 96-well plates, and each plate served as one replicate. For sorted subsets, each replicate PCR was loaded with 200 ng genomic DNA, equivalent to 30,000 or so T cell genomes. Purified libraries were measured with a Qubit 3.0 fluorometer, size-checked on a Bioanalyzer 2100, and measured again with the KAPA Library Quantification kit. Each immunoSEQ 96-well plate was sequenced on its own single-read 150-cycle Illumina NextSeq 550 flow cell. In the original analysis: Because the immunoSEQ output included only junctional sequences and no quality scores, the filtering could not be the same as the filtering used for full-length reads. To assign V/J genes and CDR3, sequences were annotated using PyIR, a Python wrapper for IgBLAST v1.9, with IMGT germline references. Reads were filtered out if the reads had weak V/J assignments (E-value above 1e-6), no CDR3, stop codons, out-of-frame junctions, or ambiguous translated residues. V3J clonotypes were defined by identical inferred V gene, J gene, and CDR3 amino acid sequence. The percentage overlap between two repertoires was calculated by dividing the number of shared unique clonotypes by the size of the smaller repertoire. RTK rarefaction, the Chao1 estimator, and Recon v2.1 estimates of unobserved clonotypes were used to assess repertoire richness. Generation probabilities for all TCRbeta clonotypes obtained by the gDNA method from a few donors were computed using OLGA. Not all clones reach the TCRdb copy of this immuneACCESS table, which keeps in-frame sequences only. Checked studies attribute under half of the gap to unresolved V genes and leave the rest unexplained. V, J and clone size reflect that table, while D and trimming were determined from the DNA. In this sample the table shows a few million clones, around 95% of which occur a single time. The ten top clones hold approximately 1.7% of the sample.

CD8 naive samples consisted of CD45RO-negative cells that were positively selected for CCR7, yielding a CD45RA+CCR7+ population without TemRA cells. The donors were healthy, HIV-negative adults who had no recently reported acute infections or vaccinations. Only Caucasian adults living in Nashville, Tennessee, USA were represented among the donors. Blood was collected by leukapheresis, and PBMCs were isolated by Ficoll-Histopaque density gradient centrifugation and then cryopreserved in liquid nitrogen vapor phase. Purity and quantity of every magnetically sorted T cell population were checked by analytical flow cytometry. Genomic DNA was isolated from every sorted fraction and measured by UV absorbance on a Nanodrop 2000c. Comment on this clone: Its binding antigen is unknown. No qualities accompany the bases; no much larger clone lies one base away.

CDR1 is given as LNHNV and CDR2 as YYDKDF, both from the germline V gene (reference sequence). V drops 4 bases and J drops 3 bases, leaving 7 bases in between. The CDR3 sequence holds 13 residues, the cysteine and phenylalanine included. The read is trimmed to its CDR3 DNA, 39 bases read in frame from base 1. The source is a man between 18 and 35 years old in good health. Some clones in this sample may be carry-over from other donors' samples. Rearrangement joined TRBV15 to TRBJ2-1; the D gene cannot be resolved reliably. Sequenced sample: naive CD8+ T cells from PBMCs. The cell subset or site label corresponds to: CD45RA+CCR7+. The nucleotides read TGTGCCACCAGCACCGAATTCTACAATGAGCAGTTCTTC. Translation gives CATSTEFYNEQFF. The full variable domain, with segments outside the CDR3 supplied by the reference TRBV15 and TRBJ2-1 proteins, appears as DAMVIQNPRYQVTQFGKPVTLSCSQTLNHNVMYWYQQKSSQAPKLLFHYYDKDFNNEADTPDNFQSRRPNTSFCFLDIRSPGLGDTAMYLCATSTEFYNEQFFGPGTRLTVL.